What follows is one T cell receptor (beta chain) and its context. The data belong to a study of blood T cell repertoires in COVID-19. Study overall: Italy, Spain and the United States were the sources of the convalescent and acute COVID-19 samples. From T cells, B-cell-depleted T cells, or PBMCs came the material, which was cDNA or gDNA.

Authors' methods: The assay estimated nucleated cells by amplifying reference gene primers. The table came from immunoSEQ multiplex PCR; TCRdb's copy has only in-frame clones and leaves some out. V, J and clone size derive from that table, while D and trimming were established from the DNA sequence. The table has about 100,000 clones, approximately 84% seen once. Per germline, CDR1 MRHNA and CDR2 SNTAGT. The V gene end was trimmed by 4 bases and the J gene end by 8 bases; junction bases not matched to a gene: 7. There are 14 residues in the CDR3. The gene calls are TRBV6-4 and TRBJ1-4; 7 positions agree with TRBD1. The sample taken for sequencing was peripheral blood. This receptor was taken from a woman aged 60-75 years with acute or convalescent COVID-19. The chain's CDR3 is CASSAPTGSEKLFF. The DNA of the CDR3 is TGTGCCAGCAGTGCTCCGACAGGGTCAGAAAAACTGTTTTTT.